The 6 T cell receptor beta chains reported below all come from one sample, sequenced in a study of T cells after yellow fever vaccination. Using its own MiXCR run on the 5' RACE reads, TCRdb lists one record per CDR3 protein. Among 99,000 or so distinct CDR3 sequences listed, roughly 5.8% were seen once. This specimen consisted of CD8+ T cells sorted from PBMCs, obtained 10 days after the yellow fever booster vaccination. The receptors come from a young man who received the YFV17D yellow fever vaccine.

The V and J genes are TRBV29-1 and TRBJ2-1; 8 bases line up with TRBD2. This CDR3 has 15 residues. V was clipped by 6 bases and J by 4 bases; unmatched bases: 11. Germline V CDR1 and CDR2: SQVTM, ANQGSEA. The CDR3 nucleotides are TGCAGCGTCCCGGGACTAGTTTTAAGTTACAATGAGCAGTTCTTC. Translated, it gives CSVPGLVLSYNEQFF.

This clonotype was recorded a few times. This chain joins TRBV4-2 and TRBJ1-1; D may be TRBD1 (6 bases). The germline gives CDR1 LGHNA, CDR2 YNFKEQ. This CDR3 is built from 17 residues. V was shortened by 4 bases and J by 1 base, with 19 bases between the two germline ends. In DNA, the CDR3 is TGTGCCAGCAGCCCTATCCCCGGGCAGGGGCAGAACACTGAAGCTTTCTTT. It specifies CASSPIPGQGQNTEAFF.

This clonotype is medium-sized (0.01 to 0.1%) within its sample. This sequence joins TRBV23-1 and TRBJ2-6; D is perhaps TRBD1 (6 bases). TRBV23-1 is classed as an ORF, of uncertain function. Between the trimmed V and J ends, which lost 6 bases and 3 bases, there was a span of 6 bases. The CDR3 spans 13 residues. CDR3 sequence: CASRQGGANVLTF. The CDR3 nucleotides read TGCGCCAGCAGACAGGGTGGGGCCAACGTCCTGACTTTC.

This rearrangement joins TRBV11-2 to TRBJ2-2, with 8 bases lining up with TRBD1. The CDR3 spans 15 residues. V was pared by 6 bases and J by 4 bases, with 7 bases of the junction left unmatched. The germline V gene encodes CDR1 SGHAT and CDR2 FQNNGV. The CDR3 loop is CASRSSRGRTGELFF. For the CDR3, the DNA is TGTGCCAGCAGATCGTCCAGGGGGCGCACCGGGGAGCTGTTTTTT.

This clonotype was seen more than once but under ten times. The chain links TRBV7-9 to TRBJ2-1; tentatively, D is TRBD2 (7 bases). With 9 bases removed from V and 7 bases from J, the gap between germline ends came to 16 bases. CDR1 and CDR2 from the germline V gene are SEHNR and FQNEAQ (reference sequence). This CDR3 has 13 residues. The CDR3 loop reads CASTTAGANEQFF. CDR3 DNA: TGTGCCAGTACGACGGCGGGGGCTAATGAGCAGTTCTTC.

This chain links TRBV12-5 with TRBJ2-2, with 7 bases identical to TRBD2. The CDR3 spans 16 residues. The V segment lost 0 bases and the J segment 6 bases; nucleotides outside the gene matches: 7. Germline CDR1 is LGHNT and CDR2 is FRNRAP. This chain's CDR3 is CASGLVSLAGAGELFF. CDR3 sequence (DNA): TGTGCTAGTGGTTTGGTGTCGTTAGCGGGCGCCGGGGAGCTGTTTTTT.